The 10 T cell receptor beta chains below were found in one sample sequenced in a study of OX40 agonist ivuxolimab in advanced cancers. TCRdb's copy holds only in-frame clones and misses some; the assay was immunoSEQ multiplex PCR. The table lists 50,000 to 70,000 clones, over 80% of them singletons. The specimen comprised CD4+ or CD8+ T cells sorted from blood, sampled in a trial of the OX40 agonist ivuxolimab. The receptors were sampled from an adult with an advanced solid tumor such as melanoma, head and neck, liver or kidney cancer.

V and J are TRBV19 and TRBJ1-3, with D uncertain. Deletions cut 8 bases from V and 2 bases from J, with 16 bases between. Germline CDR1 LNHDA, CDR2 SQIVND (reference sequence). This CDR3 contains 15 residues. The CDR3 DNA sequence: TGTGCCAGTCCGGCTCCCCCTGGGGCTGGAAACACCATATATTTT. Protein: CASPAPPGAGNTIYF.

The chain joins TRBV2 to TRBJ2-5; D assignment may be TRBD1 or TRBD2 (5 bases each). V was shortened by 2 bases and J by 9 bases, with 19 bases between the two germline ends. This CDR3 region has 15 residues. CDR1 and CDR2 from the germline V gene are SNHLY and FYNNEI. The CDR3 here is CASSEQDGRLGAQYF. As DNA, the CDR3 is TGTGCCAGCAGTGAACAAGATGGCCGATTGGGGGCCCAGTACTTC.

V gene TRBV29-1 combines with J gene TRBJ1-1, with a tentative D call TRBD1 (5 bases). Trimming took off 7 bases at V and 0 bases at J, with 9 bases between the two ends. Germline V gene sequence: CDR1 SQVTM, CDR2 ANQGSEA. The CDR3 sequence is 12 residues long. CDR3 sequence reads: CSGGRLNTEAFF. DNA of the CDR3: TGCAGCGGGGGACGGTTGAACACTGAAGCTTTCTTT.

The V gene is TRBV5-5, the J gene TRBJ2-1; 11 bases match TRBD2. Germline CDR1 SGHKS, CDR2 YYEKEE (reference sequence). The J segment lost 4 bases and the V segment lost 4 bases, leaving 4 bases of the junction unmatched. This CDR3 comprises 15 residues. CDR3 in DNA: TGTGCCAGCAGCCCCCTAGCGGGGGGATACAATGAGCAGTTCTTC. Protein product: CASSPLAGGYNEQFF.

The chain has TRBV18 and TRBJ1-1, with TRBD1 matching 7 bases. CDR1 is KGHSH, CDR2 LQKENI, per germline. The J segment lost 8 bases and the V segment lost 4 bases, leaving 7 bases of the junction unmatched. The CDR3 has 13 amino acids. CDR3 amino acids: CASSHGDSLEAFF. The CDR3 DNA follows: TGTGCCAGCTCACATGGGGACAGTTTGGAAGCTTTCTTT.

The chain combines TRBV18 with TRBJ2-3; D gene ambiguous. The CDR3 runs to 12 residues. V was cut by 6 bases and J by 6 bases, with 10 bases left in between. The germline V gene encodes CDR1 KGHSH and CDR2 LQKENI. CDR3 sequence (DNA): TGTGCCAGCTCCCAAGACGTTGATACGCAGTATTTT. This translates into CASSQDVDTQYF.

The V and J genes are TRBV7-8 and TRBJ2-3, with TRBD2 matching over 10 bases. Germline V CDR1 and CDR2: SGHVS, FQNEAQ. The V gene end was trimmed by 3 bases and the J gene end by 5 bases; junction bases not matched to a gene: 14. This CDR3 region has 18 residues. The CDR3 coding sequence is TGTGCCAGCAGCTTCGGGCTACTAGCGGGGATATGGGGAGATACGCAGTATTTT. Its protein is CASSFGLLAGIWGDTQYF. The complete variable domain, with remaining parts taken from reference TRBV7-8 and TRBJ2-3, reads GAGVSQSPRYKVAKRGQDVALRCDPISGHVSLFWYQQALGQGPEFLTYFQNEAQLDKSGLPSDRFFAERPEGSVSTLKIQRTQQEDSAVYLCASSFGLLAGIWGDTQYFGPGTRLTVL.

The chain uses TRBV6-4 and TRBJ2-1, with 14 bases lining up with TRBD2. This CDR3 comprises 18 residues. Germline V gene sequence: CDR1 MRHNA, CDR2 SNTAGT. Trimming at V came to 6 bases and at J to 3 bases, leaving 10 bases not matched to a gene. The CDR3 is CASRGTSGSRSLYNEQFF. DNA for the CDR3: TGTGCCAGCAGAGGGACTAGCGGGAGTAGGTCCCTCTACAATGAGCAGTTCTTC.

The chain joins TRBV29-1 to TRBJ2-7; 8 bases match TRBD2. Germline V lookup: CDR1 SQVTM, CDR2 ANQGSEA. V gave up 8 bases and J gave up 7 bases; unmatched junction bases: 10. CDR3 size: 12 residues. The CDR3 loop reads CSTGLVSGEQYF. CDR3 DNA sequence: TGCAGCACGGGACTAGTCAGCGGGGAGCAGTACTTC.

V usage is TRBV30 and J usage is TRBJ2-3; D is uncertain. V lost 4 bases to trimming and J lost 1 base, with 9 bases between them. The CDR3 has 13 residues. The germline V gene has CDR1 GTSNPN and CDR2 SVGIG (reference sequence). CDR3 residues: CAWIETRTDTQYF. The CDR3 DNA is TGTGCCTGGATCGAGACCCGCACAGATACGCAGTATTTT.